A selection of T cell receptor beta chains follows, all from one sample in a study of Ad26.COV2.S vaccination and SARS-CoV-2 variants. The protocol was immunoSEQ multiplex PCR, while the TCRdb copy is restricted to in-frame clones and leaves out a portion. The sample lists under 550,000 clones, approximately 90% occurring once. The specimen comprised peripheral blood, sampled in a trial of Ad26.COV2.S vaccine versus placebo. The receptors stem from a person between 18 and 59 years old who received the Ad26.COV2.S COVID-19 vaccine or a placebo. CDR3s include the opening cysteine and the closing phenylalanine or tryptophan. A D gene is named only where the DNA matches it firmly. The listing skips clone size in some rows; elsewhere it reads once, few, many or a size class.

v_gene: TRBV15; d_gene: TRBD2; abundance: .; j_gene: TRBJ2-1; CDR3nt: TGTGCCACCAGCAGGGTAGCGGGAGTGGGCAATGAGCAGTTCTTC; CDR3aa: CATSRVAGVGNEQFF
v_gene: TRBV4-1; d_gene: .; abundance: .; j_gene: TRBJ2-7; CDR3nt: TGCGCCAGCAGCCAAGATCCAGGGTTGGTAGGGGGAGCCGGGGAGAACGAGCAGTACTTC; CDR3aa: CASSQDPGLVGGAGENEQYF
v_gene: TRBV5-4; d_gene: .; abundance: .; j_gene: TRBJ2-3; CDR3nt: TGTGCCAGCAGCTTGGATGGAAGGGATAGCACAGATACGCAGTATTTT; CDR3aa: CASSLDGRDSTDTQYF
v_gene: TRBV19; d_gene: TRBD1; abundance: .; j_gene: TRBJ1-1; CDR3nt: TGTGCCAGTAGTACCCCCGGGACAGTGAACACTGAAGCTTTCTTT; CDR3aa: CASSTPGTVNTEAFF
v_gene: TRBV19; d_gene: .; abundance: .; j_gene: TRBJ1-1; CDR3nt: TGTGCCAGTAGTATAATAGCGGCCAGGGGGAACACTGAAGCTTTCTTT; CDR3aa: CASSIIAARGNTEAFF
v_gene: TRBV6-6; d_gene: .; abundance: .; j_gene: TRBJ2-1; CDR3nt: TGTGCCAGCAGATCTATTACTAGGAATGAGCAGTTCTTC; CDR3aa: CASRSITRNEQFF
v_gene: TRBV7-9; d_gene: .; abundance: .; j_gene: TRBJ1-3; CDR3nt: TGTGCCAGCAGCGCCAGAGGGGGTTTCTCTGGAAACACCATATATTTT; CDR3aa: CASSARGGFSGNTIYF
v_gene: TRBV5-8; d_gene: .; abundance: few; j_gene: TRBJ1-3; CDR3nt: TGTGCCAGCTGGTTTAGCGGGAGCTCTGGAAACACCATATATTTT; CDR3aa: CASWFSGSSGNTIYF
v_gene: TRBV6-1; d_gene: .; abundance: .; j_gene: TRBJ2-5; CDR3nt: TGTGCCAGCAGTGAAGCGCGCTGGACATACCAAGAGACCCAGTACTTC; CDR3aa: CASSEARWTYQETQYF
v_gene: TRBV12-3/TRBV12-4; d_gene: .; abundance: .; j_gene: TRBJ2-3; CDR3nt: TGTGCCAGCAGTAGGGTGGGTACAGATACGCAGTATTTT; CDR3aa: CASSRVGTDTQYF
v_gene: TRBV6-2/TRBV6-3; d_gene: TRBD1; abundance: few; j_gene: TRBJ1-1; CDR3nt: TGTGCCAGCAGCTCACTAGGACAGGGTGTAAACACTGAAGCTTTCTTT; CDR3aa: CASSSLGQGVNTEAFF
v_gene: TRBV29-1; d_gene: .; abundance: .; j_gene: TRBJ2-7; CDR3nt: TGCAGCGTTGTATACAGGGGGGGGTACGAGCAGTACTTC; CDR3aa: CSVVYRGGYEQYF
v_gene: TRBV9; d_gene: .; abundance: medium-sized; j_gene: TRBJ2-1; CDR3nt: TGTGCCAGCAGCACCCGATCGAATGAGCAGTTCTTC; CDR3aa: CASSTRSNEQFF
v_gene: TRBV27; d_gene: TRBD2; abundance: .; j_gene: TRBJ2-7; CDR3nt: TGTGCCAGCAGTTTTCGGGGGGAGGTCTCCTACGAGCAGTACTTC; CDR3aa: CASSFRGEVSYEQYF
v_gene: TRBV5-5; d_gene: .; abundance: .; j_gene: TRBJ2-7; CDR3nt: TGTGCCAGCAGCTTGGGTCAGGGGAGCGCCTACGAGCAGTACTTC; CDR3aa: CASSLGQGSAYEQYF
v_gene: TRBV6-5; d_gene: .; abundance: .; j_gene: TRBJ1-1; CDR3nt: TGTGCCAGCAGTTATGAGATGCGTCATGGGGGAGAAGCTTTCTTT; CDR3aa: CASSYEMRHGGEAFF
v_gene: TRBV9; d_gene: .; abundance: .; j_gene: TRBJ1-2; CDR3nt: TGTGCCAGCAGCCCTACCGGGGGAATGAACTATGGCTACACCTTC; CDR3aa: CASSPTGGMNYGYTF
v_gene: TRBV18; d_gene: TRBD1; abundance: few; j_gene: TRBJ1-4; CDR3nt: TGTGCCAGCTCACCGTACTTGTTACAGGGGTTTGCAACTAATGAAAAACTGTTTTTT; CDR3aa: CASSPYLLQGFATNEKLFF
v_gene: TRBV24-1; d_gene: TRBD2; abundance: .; j_gene: TRBJ2-3; CDR3nt: TGTGCCACCAGTCCGGGACTAGCGGGAGATACGCAGTATTTT; CDR3aa: CATSPGLAGDTQYF
v_gene: TRBV11-3; d_gene: .; abundance: .; j_gene: TRBJ1-1; CDR3nt: TGTGCCAGCAGCTCCGGCCTGAACACTGAAGCTTTCTTT; CDR3aa: CASSSGLNTEAFF
v_gene: TRBV6-5; d_gene: .; abundance: .; j_gene: TRBJ2-7; CDR3nt: TGTGCCAGCAGTTACACAACTACCTACGAGCAGTACTTC; CDR3aa: CASSYTTTYEQYF
v_gene: TRBV6-4; d_gene: TRBD1; abundance: many; j_gene: TRBJ2-1; CDR3nt: TGTGCCAGCAGCGCCACCGGGACAGAACACAATGAGCAGTTCTTC; CDR3aa: CASSATGTEHNEQFF
v_gene: TRBV11-2; d_gene: .; abundance: .; j_gene: TRBJ2-5; CDR3nt: TGTGCCAGCAGCACGGGCCAAGCGGAGACCCAGTACTTC; CDR3aa: CASSTGQAETQYF
v_gene: TRBV6-2/TRBV6-3; d_gene: .; abundance: .; j_gene: TRBJ1-1; CDR3nt: TGTGCCAGCAGTCACCCGGTCCCGACCACTGAAGCTTTCTTT; CDR3aa: CASSHPVPTTEAFF
v_gene: TRBV7-6; d_gene: TRBD2; abundance: .; j_gene: TRBJ2-2; CDR3nt: TGTGCCAGCAGCATGGGACTAGCGGGAGCCGGGGAGCTGTTTTTT; CDR3aa: CASSMGLAGAGELFF
v_gene: TRBV6-5; d_gene: .; abundance: .; j_gene: TRBJ1-2; CDR3nt: TGTGCCAGCAGTTACTCGCCTGGACATAGGAACTATGGCTACACCTTC; CDR3aa: CASSYSPGHRNYGYTF
v_gene: TRBV19; d_gene: TRBD1; abundance: .; j_gene: TRBJ1-4; CDR3nt: TGTGCCTCCGGGACAGGGGTTACAACTAATGAAAAACTGTTTTTT; CDR3aa: CASGTGVTTNEKLFF
v_gene: TRBV10-3; d_gene: TRBD2; abundance: once; j_gene: TRBJ2-1; CDR3nt: TGTGCCGCCCAGACTAGCGGAGCCTACAATGAGCAGTTCTTC; CDR3aa: CAAQTSGAYNEQFF
v_gene: TRBV29-1; d_gene: .; abundance: .; j_gene: TRBJ1-2; CDR3nt: TGCAGCGTTGATAGGCAGCCGGTCTATGGCTACACCTTC; CDR3aa: CSVDRQPVYGYTF
v_gene: TRBV14; d_gene: TRBD1; abundance: .; j_gene: TRBJ2-5; CDR3nt: TGTGCCAGCAGCCTACGCACAGGGGGCTGGGAGACCCAGTACTTC; CDR3aa: CASSLRTGGWETQYF
v_gene: TRBV9; d_gene: TRBD1; abundance: .; j_gene: TRBJ1-1; CDR3nt: TGTGCCAGCAGCGAAAGAGGGGGCTGGACTGAAGCTTTCTTT; CDR3aa: CASSERGGWTEAFF
v_gene: TRBV29-1; d_gene: .; abundance: .; j_gene: TRBJ2-7; CDR3nt: TGCAGCGTGGCCATGGAGGGGTTTTACGAGCAGTACTTC; CDR3aa: CSVAMEGFYEQYF
v_gene: TRBV6-2/TRBV6-3; d_gene: TRBD2; abundance: once; j_gene: TRBJ2-7; CDR3nt: TGTGCCAGCAGTTACGGGCTAGCGGTTACGCAGTACTTC; CDR3aa: CASSYGLAVTQYF
v_gene: TRBV5-1; d_gene: .; abundance: .; j_gene: TRBJ2-2; CDR3nt: TGCGCCAGCAGGAAACCGGGAGCAGCGAACACCGGGGAGCTGTTTTTT; CDR3aa: CASRKPGAANTGELFF
v_gene: TRBV28; d_gene: .; abundance: .; j_gene: TRBJ2-6; CDR3nt: TGTGCCAGCAGTTTCCGGGCAACAGTCGGGGCCAACGTCCTGACTTTC; CDR3aa: CASSFRATVGANVLTF
v_gene: TRBV12-3/TRBV12-4; d_gene: .; abundance: .; j_gene: TRBJ1-2; CDR3nt: TGTGCCAGCAGTTCGAGGGGGAAATATGGCTACACCTTC; CDR3aa: CASSSRGKYGYTF
v_gene: TRBV4-1; d_gene: .; abundance: .; j_gene: TRBJ1-6; CDR3nt: TGCGCCAGCAGCCAAGATAAGGGCAGCTATAATTCACCCCTCCACTTT; CDR3aa: CASSQDKGSYNSPLHF
v_gene: TRBV28; d_gene: .; abundance: once; j_gene: TRBJ1-1; CDR3nt: TGTGCCAGCAGCCTACCCAGGGCTTTGAACACTGAAGCTTTCTTT; CDR3aa: CASSLPRALNTEAFF
v_gene: TRBV7-9; d_gene: .; abundance: .; j_gene: TRBJ2-2; CDR3nt: TGTGCCAGCAGCCAGGACAGGAACACCGGGGAGCTGTTTTTT; CDR3aa: CASSQDRNTGELFF
v_gene: TRBV7-9; d_gene: .; abundance: .; j_gene: TRBJ1-4; CDR3nt: TGTGCCAGCAGCTTATTTGGGGGCGGGGGTGAAAAACTGTTTTTT; CDR3aa: CASSLFGGGGEKLFF
v_gene: TRBV7-9; d_gene: TRBD1; abundance: .; j_gene: TRBJ2-5; CDR3nt: TGTGCCAGCAGGAGCCGGACAGGGATGAGGGAGACCCAGTACTTC; CDR3aa: CASRSRTGMRETQYF
v_gene: TRBV5-5; d_gene: TRBD2; abundance: .; j_gene: TRBJ2-5; CDR3nt: TGTGCCAGCAGCCCCGGACTAGTAGAGACCCAGTACTTC; CDR3aa: CASSPGLVETQYF
v_gene: TRBV4-3; d_gene: .; abundance: .; j_gene: TRBJ2-7; CDR3nt: TGCGCCAGCAGCCAAGATAAGGGGTACGAGCAGTACTTC; CDR3aa: CASSQDKGYEQYF
v_gene: TRBV18; d_gene: TRBD2; abundance: .; j_gene: TRBJ2-5; CDR3nt: TGTGCCAGCTCAGATGACCCCCTAGCGGGAGGGCCAAAAGAGACCCAGTACTTC; CDR3aa: CASSDDPLAGGPKETQYF
v_gene: TRBV27; d_gene: .; abundance: .; j_gene: TRBJ1-2; CDR3nt: TGTGCCAGCAGTCCGGCCAGGAGCCCCTATGGCTACACCTTC; CDR3aa: CASSPARSPYGYTF
v_gene: TRBV29-1; d_gene: .; abundance: .; j_gene: TRBJ1-2; CDR3nt: TGCAGCGTTGAAGGCAGCCTCTCCCATGGCTACACCTTC; CDR3aa: CSVEGSLSHGYTF
v_gene: TRBV30; d_gene: .; abundance: .; j_gene: TRBJ2-5; CDR3nt: TGTGCCTGGAGTGTATCGCAGGGGAGTGTTGAGACCCAGTACTTC; CDR3aa: CAWSVSQGSVETQYF
v_gene: TRBV5-1; d_gene: TRBD2; abundance: .; j_gene: TRBJ2-3; CDR3nt: TGCGCCAGCAGCTCCGGACTAGCAGCTAGCACAGATACGCAGTATTTT; CDR3aa: CASSSGLAASTDTQYF
v_gene: TRBV5-4; d_gene: .; abundance: .; j_gene: TRBJ2-5; CDR3nt: TGTGCCAGCACTTTTGATGGGAGGTACCAAGAGACCCAGTACTTC; CDR3aa: CASTFDGRYQETQYF
v_gene: TRBV11-3; d_gene: .; abundance: .; j_gene: TRBJ2-1; CDR3nt: TGTGCCAGCAGCTTAGCGGGGAGTCCCCACAATGAGCAGTTCTTC; CDR3aa: CASSLAGSPHNEQFF
v_gene: TRBV6-5; d_gene: TRBD1; abundance: .; j_gene: TRBJ1-2; CDR3nt: TGTGCCAGCAGTTACTCTGGGACAGGGATATGGGGCTACACCTTC; CDR3aa: CASSYSGTGIWGYTF
v_gene: TRBV19; d_gene: TRBD1; abundance: .; j_gene: TRBJ1-1; CDR3nt: TGTGCCAGTAGTAGGGGGGACAGGGGCTACACTGAAGCTTTCTTT; CDR3aa: CASSRGDRGYTEAFF